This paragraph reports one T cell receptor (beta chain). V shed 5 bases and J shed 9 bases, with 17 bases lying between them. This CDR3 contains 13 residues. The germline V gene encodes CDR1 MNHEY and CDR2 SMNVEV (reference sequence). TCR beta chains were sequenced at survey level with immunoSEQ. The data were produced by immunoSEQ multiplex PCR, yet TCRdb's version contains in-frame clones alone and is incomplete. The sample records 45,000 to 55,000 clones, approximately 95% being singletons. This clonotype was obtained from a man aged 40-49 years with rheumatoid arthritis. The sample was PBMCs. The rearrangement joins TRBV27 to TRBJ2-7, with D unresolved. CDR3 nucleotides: TGTGCCAGCAGTGTGGACGGCCTCGGCGGGCAGTACTTC. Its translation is CASSVDGLGGQYF.